The entry below gives a single TCR beta chain sequence along with its context. This entry comes from a study of monozygotic twins with inflammatory bowel disease. The CDR3 totals 15 residues. Per germline, CDR1 LGHNA and CDR2 YSLEER. TCRdb re-called the 5' RACE reads and catalogs CDR3 proteins one per entry, DNA excluded. This sample carries some 400,000 distinct CDR3 sequences, with roughly 2.3% going to the ten biggest clones. The receptor was derived from a human donor with ulcerative colitis or Crohn's disease, or a healthy co-twin of an affected twin (not recorded which). The material sequenced was blood. The chain links TRBV4-3 to TRBJ2-7. CDR3 protein: CASSQDLGSSYEQYF.